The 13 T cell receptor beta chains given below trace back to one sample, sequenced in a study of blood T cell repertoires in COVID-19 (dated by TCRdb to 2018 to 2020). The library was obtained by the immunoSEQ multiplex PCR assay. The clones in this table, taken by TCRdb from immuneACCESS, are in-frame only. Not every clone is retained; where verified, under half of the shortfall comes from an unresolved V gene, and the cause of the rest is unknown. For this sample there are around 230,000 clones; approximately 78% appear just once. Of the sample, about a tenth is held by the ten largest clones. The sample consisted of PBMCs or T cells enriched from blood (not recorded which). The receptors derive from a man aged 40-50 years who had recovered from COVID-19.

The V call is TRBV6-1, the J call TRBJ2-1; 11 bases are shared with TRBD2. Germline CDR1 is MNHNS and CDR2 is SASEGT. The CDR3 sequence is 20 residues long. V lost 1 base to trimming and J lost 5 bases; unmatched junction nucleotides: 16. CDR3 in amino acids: CASSEEQWTSGFSGNNEQFF. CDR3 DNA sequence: TGTGCCAGCAGTGAAGAACAGTGGACTAGCGGGTTCTCTGGGAACAATGAGCAGTTCTTC.

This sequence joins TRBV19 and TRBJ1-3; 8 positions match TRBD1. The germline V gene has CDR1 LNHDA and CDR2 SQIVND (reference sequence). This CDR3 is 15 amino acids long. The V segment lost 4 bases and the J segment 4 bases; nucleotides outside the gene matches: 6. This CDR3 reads CASSTQDRVGNTIYF. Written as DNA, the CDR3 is TGTGCCAGTAGTACCCAGGACAGGGTCGGAAACACCATATATTTT. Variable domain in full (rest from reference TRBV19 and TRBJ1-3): DGGITQSPKYLFRKEGQNVTLSCEQNLNHDAMYWYRQDPGQGLRLIYYSQIVNDFQKGDIAEGYSVSREKKESFPLTVTSAQKNPTAFYLCASSTQDRVGNTIYFGEGSWLTVV.

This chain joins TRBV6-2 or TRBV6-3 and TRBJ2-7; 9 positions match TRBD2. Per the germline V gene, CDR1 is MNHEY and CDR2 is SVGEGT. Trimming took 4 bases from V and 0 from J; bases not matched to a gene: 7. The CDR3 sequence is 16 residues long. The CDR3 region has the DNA TGTGCCAGCAGTTTAGGACTAGCGACAAGCTCCTACGAGCAGTACTTC. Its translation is CASSLGLATSSYEQYF.

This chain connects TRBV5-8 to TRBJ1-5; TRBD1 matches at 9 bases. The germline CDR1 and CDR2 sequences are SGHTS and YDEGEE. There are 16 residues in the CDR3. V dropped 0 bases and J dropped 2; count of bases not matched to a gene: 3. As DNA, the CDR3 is TGTGCCAGCAGCTTGGGCACAGGGGGCGGCAATCAGCCCCAGCATTTT. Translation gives CASSLGTGGGNQPQHF.

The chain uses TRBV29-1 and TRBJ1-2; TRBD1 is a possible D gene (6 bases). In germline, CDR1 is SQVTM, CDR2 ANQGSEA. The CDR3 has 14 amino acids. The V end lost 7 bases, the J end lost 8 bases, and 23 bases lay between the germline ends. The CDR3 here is CSAATQGTTVGYTF. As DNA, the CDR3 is TGCAGCGCTGCGACCCAGGGGACTACAGTGGGCTACACCTTC.

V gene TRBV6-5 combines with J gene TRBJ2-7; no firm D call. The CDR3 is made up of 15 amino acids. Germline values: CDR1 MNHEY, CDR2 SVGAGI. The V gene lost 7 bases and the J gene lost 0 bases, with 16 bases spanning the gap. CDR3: CASKEVNGFSYEQYF. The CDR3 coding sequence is TGTGCCAGCAAAGAGGTTAACGGTTTCTCCTACGAGCAGTACTTC.

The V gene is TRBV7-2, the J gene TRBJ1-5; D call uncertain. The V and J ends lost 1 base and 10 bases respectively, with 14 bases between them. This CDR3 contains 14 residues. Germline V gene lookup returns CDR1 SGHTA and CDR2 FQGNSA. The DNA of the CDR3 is TGTGCCAGCAGCTTAGGAGGAGGTCTTGGCCCCCAGCATTTT. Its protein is CASSLGGGLGPQHF.

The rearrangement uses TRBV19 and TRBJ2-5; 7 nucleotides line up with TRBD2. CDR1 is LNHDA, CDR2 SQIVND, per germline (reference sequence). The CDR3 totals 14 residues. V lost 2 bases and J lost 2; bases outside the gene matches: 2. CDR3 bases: TGTGCCAGTAGTATACTGGGGGGGCAAGAGACCCAGTACTTC. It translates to CASSILGGQETQYF.

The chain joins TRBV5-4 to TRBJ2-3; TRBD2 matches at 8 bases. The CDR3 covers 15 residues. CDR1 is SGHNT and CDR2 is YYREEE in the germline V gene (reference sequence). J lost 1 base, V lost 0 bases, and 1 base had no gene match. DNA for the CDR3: TGTGCCAGCAGCTTGGGCGGGGGGCGCACAGATACGCAGTATTTT. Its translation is CASSLGGGRTDTQYF.

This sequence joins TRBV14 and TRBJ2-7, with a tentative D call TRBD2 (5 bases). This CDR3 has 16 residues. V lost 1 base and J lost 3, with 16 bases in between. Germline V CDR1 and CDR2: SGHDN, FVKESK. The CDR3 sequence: CASSQGVRVGLYEQYF. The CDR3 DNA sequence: TGTGCCAGCAGCCAAGGGGTGAGGGTTGGTCTCTACGAGCAGTACTTC. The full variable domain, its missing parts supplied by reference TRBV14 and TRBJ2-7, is EAGVTQFPSHSVIEKGQTVTLRCDPISGHDNLYWYRRVMGKEIKFLLHFVKESKQDESGMPNNRFLAERTGGTYSTLKVQPAELEDSGVYFCASSQGVRVGLYEQYFGPGTRLTVT.

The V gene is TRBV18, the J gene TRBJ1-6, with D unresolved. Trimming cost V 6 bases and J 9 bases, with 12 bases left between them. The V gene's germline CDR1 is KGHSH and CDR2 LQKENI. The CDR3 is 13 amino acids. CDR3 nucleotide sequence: TGTGCCAGCTCTCCCAATAGCGGTTCACCCCTCCACTTT. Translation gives CASSPNSGSPLHF.

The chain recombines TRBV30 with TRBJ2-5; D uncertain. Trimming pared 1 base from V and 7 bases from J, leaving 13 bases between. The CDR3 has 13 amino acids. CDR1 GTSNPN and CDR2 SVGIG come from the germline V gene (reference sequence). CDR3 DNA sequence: TGTGCCTGGAGTGGGAGCACGGGTGGGACCCAGTACTTC. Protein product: CAWSGSTGGTQYF.

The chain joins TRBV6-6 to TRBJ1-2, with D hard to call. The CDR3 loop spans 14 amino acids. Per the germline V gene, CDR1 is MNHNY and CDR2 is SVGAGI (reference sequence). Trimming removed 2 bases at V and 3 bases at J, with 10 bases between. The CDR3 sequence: CASSYPPGDYGYTF. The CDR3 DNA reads TGTGCCAGCAGTTACCCGCCAGGTGACTATGGCTACACCTTC.